This entry lists 10 T cell receptor beta chains sequenced from one sample in a study of lymphopenia after photon versus proton radiotherapy. Clones were sequenced by immunoSEQ multiplex PCR, and TCRdb holds only the in-frame ones, with some missing. The sample contains around 160,000 clones, 88% of which appear only once. Sequenced material: peripheral blood, taken from a patient treated with photon-based radiotherapy. The receptor source for this set is a man aged 50 to 60 with gastric cancer.

This clone was detected only a few times. The chain joins TRBV10-2 to TRBJ1-2, with a weak D call TRBD1 (5 bases). The CDR3 spans 13 residues. Germline V gives CDR1 WSHSY, CDR2 SAAADI. Deletions cut 10 bases from V and 4 bases from J, with 16 bases between. The CDR3 DNA is TGCGCCACAGGGCAGCAGGGCATCTATGGCTACACCTTC. It encodes CATGQQGIYGYTF.

V and J are TRBV5-6 and TRBJ2-3; maybe TRBD1 (6 bases). This CDR3 region has 14 residues. Deletions cut 0 bases from V and 7 bases from J, with 12 bases between. Germline loops: CDR1 SGHDT, CDR2 YYEEEE. The CDR3 bases are TGTGCCAGCAGCTTGGTCGGACAGAGCTATACGCAGTATTTT. Translated: CASSLVGQSYTQYF.

This clone appeared a few times. The chain uses TRBV4-1 and TRBJ1-1; D perhaps matches TRBD1 (5 bases). Germline V gives CDR1 MGHRA, CDR2 YSYEKL. V gave up 1 base and J gave up 6 bases, with 21 bases separating them. The CDR3 has 17 amino acids. The CDR3 DNA follows: TGCGCCAGCAGCCAAGTCCCGGAAAATGAGGGAGGGGCTGAAGCTTTCTTT. Encoded protein: CASSQVPENEGGAEAFF.

J is TRBJ2-7 and V is TRBV7-2; TRBD1 matches at 11 bases. The J segment lost 3 bases and the V segment lost 4 bases, leaving 8 bases of the junction unmatched. From germline, CDR1 is SGHTA and CDR2 FQGNSA. The CDR3 spans 16 residues. This CDR3 is CASSSPAGTGGYEQYF. CDR3 sequence (DNA): TGTGCCAGCAGCTCCCCCGCCGGGACAGGGGGCTACGAGCAGTACTTC.

The DNA for the CDR3 is TGTGCCACCAGCGCGACAGGCGGGCGCAATCAGCCCCAGCATTTT. Translated: CATSATGGRNQPQHF. The rearrangement uses TRBV15 and TRBJ1-5, with D possibly being TRBD1 (6 bases). Trimming removed 5 bases at V and 2 bases at J, with 13 bases between. The CDR3 is 15 amino acids. Germline CDR1 reads LNHNV; CDR2 reads YYDKDF (reference sequence).

The CDR3 nucleotides read TGTGCCAGGACAGACATACAGAATCAGCCCCAGCATTTT. Protein sequence: CARTDIQNQPQHF. This chain uses TRBV21-1 with TRBJ1-5; the table gives TRBD1 as D, unverified against the DNA. TRBV21-1 is classified as a pseudogene. The CDR3 totals 13 residues.

This chain links TRBV29-1 with TRBJ2-5; a possible D gene is TRBD2 (5 bases). V was cut by 4 bases and J by 5 bases, with 14 bases left in between. The CDR3 contains 13 residues. Germline lookup yields CDR1 SQVTM and CDR2 ANQGSEA. CDR3 sequence: CSVAVVASETQYF. DNA for the CDR3: TGCAGCGTTGCCGTGGTAGCGTCCGAGACCCAGTACTTC.

The V gene is TRBV4-3, the J gene TRBJ2-1; 9 nucleotides line up with TRBD2. The CDR3 totals 17 residues. The V gene's germline CDR1 is LGHNA and CDR2 YSLEER. The trim removed 5 bases at V and 0 bases at J, leaving 8 bases unmatched. As DNA, the CDR3 is TGCGCCAGCAGCAAATCTAGCGGGACATACTCCTACAATGAGCAGTTCTTC. This sequence encodes CASSKSSGTYSYNEQFF.

This sequence joins TRBV2 and TRBJ1-2; D not resolved. Germline-derived CDR1 and CDR2 are SNHLY and FYNNEI. The V end lost 2 bases, the J end lost 4 bases, and 8 bases lay between the germline ends. This CDR3 region has 13 residues. CDR3 DNA sequence: TGTGCCAGCAGTGAACCAGACCTCTATGGCTACACCTTC. It codes for CASSEPDLYGYTF.

The chain links TRBV30 to TRBJ2-7, with 7 positions matching TRBD1. V gave up 1 base and J gave up 3 bases; unmatched junction bases: 9. The germline V gene encodes CDR1 GTSNPN and CDR2 SVGIG (reference sequence). CDR3 length equals 15 residues. The CDR3 reads CAWSARSGTVYEQYF. The DNA for the CDR3 is TGTGCCTGGAGTGCCCGATCCGGGACAGTCTACGAGCAGTACTTC.